This T cell receptor beta chain was obtained from a study of shared clonotypes between healthy human individuals. V lost 1 base and J 7 bases, leaving 5 bases between the germline ends. The CDR3 is 11 amino acids. Germline V gene lookup returns CDR1 SEHNR and CDR2 FQNEAQ (reference sequence). The input for sorted-subset replicate PCRs was around 0.2 ug DNA, 25,000 to 35,000 T cell genomes. Data came from immunoSEQ multiplex PCR; TCRdb stores just in-frame clones and leaves some out. The repertoire has approximately 1,500,000 clones, roughly 96% of them found once; the top ten carry 0.95% to 1.5%. The rearrangement links TRBV7-9 to TRBJ2-7; D is uncertain. This sequence was found in a man aged 30 to 39 in good health. The specimen sequenced was naive CD4+ T cells sorted from blood. Subset here: CD45RA+ positively selected. The CDR3 here is CASSLDWEQYF. Here the CDR3 DNA reads TGTGCCAGCAGCTTAGACTGGGAGCAGTACTTC.